This T cell receptor beta chain was retrieved from a study of CD8 T cells in Susac syndrome. RNA amounts of roughly 0.5 to 1 ug underwent reverse transcription with random hexamers. Multiplex immunoSEQ PCR targeted 54 Vbeta and 13 Jbeta TCR beta segments. One entry per CDR3 protein, called by TCRdb with MiXCR from the immunoSEQ multiplex PCR reads. The sample has hundreds of thousands of distinct CDR3 sequences, around 91% seen once. Sequencing of TCR beta was performed on blood CD8+ T cells and on blood CD4+ T cells. TEMRA cells were FACS-enriched, unlike CD8+ and CD4+ T cells, which were negatively isolated. The length of the CDR3 is 18 residues. Germline loops: CDR1 MDHEN, CDR2 SYDVKM. V shed 5 bases and J 0 bases; nucleotides not matched to a gene: 9.

The TCR sequence derives from a human donor with multiple sclerosis. The chain has TRBV28 and TRBJ1-4; 10 nucleotides align to TRBD1. The sample taken for sequencing was CD8+ T cells from PBMCs. This chain's CDR3 is CASSGDRGRPATNEKLFF. Here the CDR3 DNA reads TGTGCCAGCAGTGGGGACAGGGGCCGCCCTGCAACTAATGAAAAACTGTTTTTT.